These T cell receptor beta chains were read from a single sample in a study of blood T cell repertoires in COVID-19. Using immunoSEQ multiplex PCR, the repertoire was profiled, and TCRdb retains in-frame clones only, with some absent. The sample has some 270,000 clones, 89% seen once; the top ten hold about 1.7%. Sequences were obtained from PBMCs or T cells enriched from blood (not recorded which). The receptors were gathered from a woman in her thirties or forties who had recovered from COVID-19. Each CDR3 is given with its conserved first and last residue. The order of the fields is V gene, J gene, D gene, clone size, CDR3 DNA, CDR3 protein. D genes are given only for firm matches. Only some rows state a clone size, as once, few, many or a class for expanded clones.

TRBV18	TRBJ1-1	NA	NA	TGTGCCAGCTCACCACCATCCCGGGCGCGGGCCACTGAAGCTTTCTTT	CASSPPSRARATEAFF
TRBV15	TRBJ1-5	NA	NA	TGTGCCACCAGCAGAGATTACGGGTGGGGCAATCAGCCCCAGCATTTT	CATSRDYGWGNQPQHF
TRBV29-1	TRBJ1-1	NA	NA	TGCAGCGCAGAACGAGGGTTTGACACTGAAGCTTTCTTT	CSAERGFDTEAFF
TRBV5-5	TRBJ1-4	NA	NA	TGTGCCAGCAGCTTGATAACTCGGGCGAGGGTTGAAAAACTGTTTTTT	CASSLITRARVEKLFF
TRBV5-8	TRBJ1-2	NA	NA	TGTGCCAGCAGCCCCGGGACTTATGGCTACACCTTC	CASSPGTYGYTF
TRBV2	TRBJ1-1	NA	NA	TGTGCCAGCAGTCAGGAGGGCTGGGGGACTGAAGCTTTCTTT	CASSQEGWGTEAFF
TRBV13	TRBJ1-1	TRBD1	once	TGTGCCAGCAGGAACGGACAGGGCATGAACACTGAAGCTTTCTTT	CASRNGQGMNTEAFF
TRBV30	TRBJ2-3	TRBD2	NA	TGTGCCTGGAGTATAGGGACTAGGGGTGGTACGCAGTATTTT	CAWSIGTRGGTQYF
TRBV3-1/TRBV3-2	TRBJ2-5	NA	once	TGTGCCAGCAGCCAGGAAACTAGGGTAGAGACCCAGTACTTC	CASSQETRVETQYF
TRBV6-5	TRBJ2-2	NA	NA	TGTGCCAGCAGCCGGACTACCGGGGAGCTGTTTTTT	CASSRTTGELFF
TRBV4-1	TRBJ1-4	NA	NA	TGCGCCAGCAGCCAAGGACTTCTTGAAAAACTGTTTTTT	CASSQGLLEKLFF
TRBV7-9	TRBJ1-5	TRBD1	NA	TGTGCCAGCAGCTTAGGAGACAGGGACCTCAATCAGCCCCAGCATTTT	CASSLGDRDLNQPQHF
TRBV2	TRBJ1-1	TRBD1	NA	TGTGCCAGCAGTGAATACAGGGGCGGAACCAAGAACACTGAAGCTTTCTTT	CASSEYRGGTKNTEAFF
TRBV5-1	TRBJ2-5	NA	few	TGCGCCAGCAGCTTAGCGGGCCGGGTAGAGACCCAGTACTTC	CASSLAGRVETQYF
TRBV19	TRBJ2-1	NA	NA	TGTGCCAGTAGTATCTCTGGCGGGAACCCCTACAATGAGCAGTTCTTC	CASSISGGNPYNEQFF
TRBV2	TRBJ2-5	NA	NA	TGTGCCAGCAGTGAAGTGAGACACTCCCAAGAGACCCAGTACTTC	CASSEVRHSQETQYF
TRBV9	TRBJ2-2	TRBD1	once	TGTGCCAGCAGCGTAACCGGGGCAGGGGGCACCGGGGAGCTGTTTTTT	CASSVTGAGGTGELFF
TRBV14	TRBJ1-1	TRBD1	NA	TGTGCCAGCAGCCAGCGACAGGGGACCTGGAACACTGAAGCTTTCTTT	CASSQRQGTWNTEAFF
TRBV4-1	TRBJ1-2	NA	NA	TGCGCCAGCAGCCAAGACGCTTCAGGGCCCTATGGCTACACCTTC	CASSQDASGPYGYTF
TRBV5-1	TRBJ2-3	NA	NA	TGCGCCAGCAACCTGCAACAGGGCGCAGATACGCAGTATTTT	CASNLQQGADTQYF
TRBV27	TRBJ1-1	TRBD1	NA	TGTGCCAGCAGTTTGACAGGGGCGAACACTGAAGCTTTCTTT	CASSLTGANTEAFF
TRBV3-1/TRBV3-2	TRBJ2-1	TRBD2	NA	TGTGCCAGCAGAGCGGGGGGGTTCTACAATGAGCAGTTCTTC	CASRAGGFYNEQFF
TRBV7-8	TRBJ2-5	TRBD2	NA	TGTGCCAGCAGCTCCGGACTAGCGGGAGAGTACCCAGAGACCCAGTACTTC	CASSSGLAGEYPETQYF
TRBV18	TRBJ1-6	NA	NA	TGTGCCAGCTCACCGTGGACAAAAAGAAGAAATTCACCCCTCCACTTT	CASSPWTKRRNSPLHF
TRBV7-6	TRBJ1-6	NA	NA	TGTGCCAGCAGCTTAATGGGCGATTCACCCCTCCACTTT	CASSLMGDSPLHF
TRBV27	TRBJ1-1	TRBD1	NA	TGTGCCAGCAACCCTACTCCCGGGACAGGGTCAAGTCCGGAAGCTTTCTTT	CASNPTPGTGSSPEAFF
TRBV5-5	TRBJ2-3	TRBD2	NA	TGTGCCAGCAGCTCGACTAGCGGGAGGGACACAGATACGCAGTATTTT	CASSSTSGRDTDTQYF
TRBV2	TRBJ1-5	TRBD1	NA	TGTGCCAGCAGTCTACAGGGGAATCAGCCCCAGCATTTT	CASSLQGNQPQHF
TRBV5-1	TRBJ2-3	TRBD2	NA	TGCGCCAGCAGCTTGGCAACTAGCGGGGGTTGGACAGATACGCAGTATTTT	CASSLATSGGWTDTQYF
TRBV7-2	TRBJ1-2	TRBD1	NA	TGTGCCAGCAGCTTTGGGCGGACAGGGCGGGGTGGCTACACCTTC	CASSFGRTGRGGYTF
TRBV5-4	TRBJ1-5	TRBD1	NA	TGTGCCAGCAGCTCAGGACAGGGCCCCAATCAGCCCCAGCATTTT	CASSSGQGPNQPQHF
TRBV19	TRBJ2-3	NA	NA	TGTGCCAGTGGAGATCCTAGGGGCGCGAGCACAGATACGCAGTATTTT	CASGDPRGASTDTQYF
TRBV15	TRBJ1-2	TRBD1	NA	TGTGCCACCAGCAGGGACAGGGTACAAGGCTACACCTTC	CATSRDRVQGYTF
TRBV10-3	TRBJ1-4	TRBD1	NA	TGTGCCATCAGTGAGTCCACAGGGGGTAATGAAAAACTGTTTTTT	CAISESTGGNEKLFF
TRBV5-1	TRBJ2-5	NA	NA	TGCGCCAGCAGCTTGGGACGGGGGGCACGTGGAGAGACCCAGTACTTC	CASSLGRGARGETQYF
TRBV5-1	TRBJ1-2	NA	NA	TGCGCCAGCAGCTTGGTAACCAGTAACTATGGCTACACCTTC	CASSLVTSNYGYTF
TRBV5-1	TRBJ1-5	NA	NA	TGCGCCAGCAGCTTAAGTGTTGGAGATCAGCCCCAGCATTTT	CASSLSVGDQPQHF
TRBV25-1	TRBJ1-6	TRBD1	NA	TGTGCCAGCACAGCAGGACAGGGCCTAAATAATTCACCCCTCCACTTT	CASTAGQGLNNSPLHF
TRBV5-1	TRBJ1-6	NA	NA	TGCGCCAGCAGCTTGATGGCGCAGGGGAATTCACCCCTCCACTTT	CASSLMAQGNSPLHF
TRBV30	TRBJ2-3	NA	NA	TGTGCCTGGAGTGGAGTTACAGATACGCAGTATTTT	CAWSGVTDTQYF
TRBV7-3	TRBJ2-2	TRBD1	once	TGTGCCAGCAGCTTGCGGACAGGCGCCGGGGAGCTGTTTTTT	CASSLRTGAGELFF
TRBV5-4	TRBJ1-2	NA	NA	TGTGCCAGCAGCCCAGAAAAGAACAGGGTCTATGGCTACACCTTC	CASSPEKNRVYGYTF
TRBV7-8	TRBJ2-1	NA	once	TGTGCCAGCAGCTTAGGGTTAGCTTCATCCTACAATGAGCAGTTCTTC	CASSLGLASSYNEQFF
TRBV2	TRBJ1-1	NA	NA	TGTGCCAGCAGTCGACAGATAACTGAAGCTTTCTTT	CASSRQITEAFF
TRBV2	TRBJ2-7	NA	NA	TGTGCCAGCAGGGGAACTAGCACCTCCTACGAGCAGTACTTC	CASRGTSTSYEQYF
TRBV27	TRBJ2-4	NA	NA	TGTGCCAGCAAAGAGGGCGCGCTAGCCAAAAACATTCAGTACTTC	CASKEGALAKNIQYF
TRBV7-8	TRBJ1-1	NA	NA	TGTGCCAGCAGCTTAAATCTTAACAGCTTGAACACTGAAGCTTTCTTT	CASSLNLNSLNTEAFF
TRBV19	TRBJ1-6	NA	NA	TGTGCCAGTAGTTCAACAGGGTCACCCCTCCACTTT	CASSSTGSPLHF
TRBV6-4	TRBJ1-4	NA	once	TGTGCCAGCAGGGGAGGCGGTGAAAAACTGTTTTTT	CASRGGGEKLFF
TRBV18	TRBJ2-1	TRBD2	NA	TGTGCCAGCTCAGCCCTAGCGGGAGCTGGCAATGAGCAGTTCTTC	CASSALAGAGNEQFF
TRBV5-1	TRBJ1-2	TRBD1	NA	TGCGCCAGCAGCTTGGGTTCGGGGACAGACTATGGCTACACCTTC	CASSLGSGTDYGYTF
TRBV7-3	TRBJ1-2	NA	NA	TGTGCCAGCAGCCCCAGCGGAAGCTATGGCTACACCTTC	CASSPSGSYGYTF
TRBV5-1	TRBJ1-1	NA	NA	TGCGCCAGCAGCTTGGCCGGACGGTCAGGGGCTTTCTTT	CASSLAGRSGAFF
TRBV5-8	TRBJ1-5	TRBD1	few	TGTGCCAGCAGCCGCCCCACACAGGGGCTTAGCAATCAGCCCCAGCATTTT	CASSRPTQGLSNQPQHF
TRBV30	TRBJ1-6	TRBD1	NA	TGTGCCTGTCTGGACAGGGATAATTCACCCCTCCACTTT	CACLDRDNSPLHF
TRBV5-1	TRBJ2-3	NA	once	TGCGCCAGCAGCTTGGTGTTAGCGGCCTCCACAGATACGCAGTATTTT	CASSLVLAASTDTQYF